The 2 T cell receptor beta chains in this list originate from one sample, sequenced in a study of CD8 T cells in Susac syndrome. The authors reverse transcribed about 0.45 to 1 ug RNA with random hexamers. TCRdb re-analysed the immunoSEQ multiplex PCR reads in MiXCR, keeping a single row per CDR3 protein. The sample carries hundreds of thousands of distinct CDR3 sequences, roughly 95% recorded once. Material: CD4+ T cells from PBMCs. These receptors were obtained from a human donor with multiple sclerosis.

V and J are TRBV4-2 and TRBJ2-5; perhaps TRBD2 as D (5 bases). V shed 2 bases and J shed 5 bases, with 9 bases lying between them. The CDR3 contains 13 residues. Germline CDR1 and CDR2: LGHNA and YNFKEQ. The CDR3 sequence: CASSQPPGETQYF. In DNA form, the CDR3 reads TGTGCCAGCAGCCAACCCCCGGGGGAGACCCAGTACTTC.

CDR3: CASSLATGTIDRTQETQYF. DNA of the CDR3: TGTGCCAGCAGCTTAGCTACAGGGACCATCGACCGAACACAAGAGACCCAGTACTTC. This chain uses TRBV7-6 with TRBJ2-5; tentative D call: TRBD1 (6 bases). V gave up 0 bases and J gave up 2 bases, with 22 bases separating them. The CDR3 runs to 19 residues. The germline V gene has CDR1 SGHVS and CDR2 FNYEAQ.